Each of the 19 T cell receptor beta chains below was sequenced from the same sample in a study of blood T cell repertoires in COVID-19. The assay was immunoSEQ multiplex PCR, and TCRdb's table has in-frame clones only and misses some. The sample includes fewer than 250,000 clones, about four fifths of them seen just once. The specimen was PBMCs or T cells enriched from blood (not recorded which). Every receptor here comes from a woman aged 40 to 49 who had been exposed to COVID-19.

The CDR3 spells CASSLCLSGQGLSNQPQHF. CDR3 nucleotides: TGTGCCAGCAGCTTATGCTTATCCGGACAGGGGTTAAGCAATCAGCCCCAGCATTTT. This chain connects TRBV7-3 to TRBJ1-5, with 9 bases aligning to TRBD1. V dropped 2 bases and J dropped 1; count of bases not matched to a gene: 12. The CDR3 covers 19 residues. Germline values: CDR1 SGHTA, CDR2 FQGTGA.

The chain combines TRBV18 with TRBJ2-7, with 10 bases identical to TRBD1. Germline V gives CDR1 KGHSH, CDR2 LQKENI. The CDR3 is 15 residues long. V lost 1 base, J lost 2 bases, and 2 bases stayed unmatched. The CDR3 DNA reads as TGTGCCAGCTCACCACTGGGACAGGGGCCCTACGAGCAGTACTTC. Amino acid sequence: CASSPLGQGPYEQYF.

The CDR3: CASSLSGSPAEAFF. The CDR3 coding sequence is TGTGCCAGCAGTTTATCGGGCAGTCCGGCTGAAGCTTTCTTT. The chain combines TRBV27 with TRBJ1-1; D call uncertain. Trimming stripped 0 bases from V and 6 bases from J, with 11 bases between. The CDR3 runs 14 residues. The germline V gene has CDR1 MNHEY and CDR2 SMNVEV (reference sequence).

This clone was detected only once. The gene calls are TRBV6-2 or TRBV6-3 and TRBJ2-1, with D maybe TRBD2 (5 bases). The germline V gene encodes CDR1 MNHEY and CDR2 SVGEGT. CDR3 length: 15 amino acids. V gave up 5 bases and J gave up 4 bases, with 15 bases separating them. CDR3 amino acids: CASSQDLAGYNEQFF. The CDR3 region has the DNA TGTGCCAGCAGTCAGGATCTAGCAGGATACAATGAGCAGTTCTTC.

This chain uses TRBV30 with TRBJ1-6; tentative D call: TRBD1 (5 bases). With 5 bases removed from V and 14 bases from J, the gap between germline ends came to 16 bases. This CDR3 spans 12 amino acids. Germline CDR1 GTSNPN, CDR2 SVGIG (reference sequence). CDR3 DNA sequence: TGTGCCTGGGTTACAGGTGGTAAAACCCTCCACTTT. It is translated as CAWVTGGKTLHF.

The genes are TRBV3-1 (or the pseudogene TRBV3-2) and TRBJ1-5, with D tentatively TRBD1 (5 bases). There are 13 residues in the CDR3. The V gene lost 1 base and the J gene lost 6 bases, with 7 bases spanning the gap. Germline values: CDR1 LGHDT, CDR2 YNNKEL (reference sequence). CDR3 DNA sequence: TGTGCCAGCAGCCAAGCCAGGGCTCAGCCCCAGCATTTT. Translated, it gives CASSQARAQPQHF.

The genes are TRBV7-6 and TRBJ2-7; 7 nucleotides align to TRBD2. CDR1 and CDR2 (germline): SGHVS, FNYEAQ. The CDR3 totals 16 residues. V lost 5 bases to trimming and J lost 0 bases; unmatched junction nucleotides: 10. CDR3 region: CASSPITSVLSYEQYF. CDR3 bases: TGTGCCAGCAGCCCAATTACTAGCGTCCTCTCCTACGAGCAGTACTTC.

The J gene is TRBJ1-1, the V gene TRBV2; 9 bases agree with TRBD1. The trim removed 6 bases at V and 3 bases at J, leaving 5 bases unmatched. The germline V gene has CDR1 SNHLY and CDR2 FYNNEI. The CDR3 sequence is 14 residues long. CDR3 nucleotide sequence: TGTGCCAGCAGGTACAGGGGGCTGGACACTGAAGCTTTCTTT. Its translation is CASRYRGLDTEAFF. Full variable domain (missing parts from reference TRBV2 and TRBJ1-1): EPEVTQTPSHQVTQMGQEVILRCVPISNHLYFYWYRQILGQKVEFLVSFYNNEISEKSEIFDDQFSVERPDGSNFTLKIRSTKLEDSAMYFCASRYRGLDTEAFFGQGTRLTVV.

This chain joins TRBV4-3 and TRBJ2-3; a possible D gene is TRBD1 (6 bases). The CDR3 length is 16 residues. Germline-derived CDR1 and CDR2 are LGHNA and YSLEER. With 0 bases removed from V and 3 bases from J, the gap between germline ends came to 13 bases. The CDR3 protein is CASSQDTTRGTDTQYF. In DNA, the CDR3 is TGCGCCAGCAGCCAAGATACGACAAGGGGGACAGATACGCAGTATTTT.

This chain uses TRBV18 with TRBJ1-6; 9 positions agree with TRBD1. This CDR3 is 15 amino acids long. The ends lost 8 bases at V and 7 bases at J; junction bases unmatched: 9. Looked up from germline, CDR1 is KGHSH and CDR2 is LQKENI. The DNA of the CDR3 is TGTGCCAGCGGGATTGGGACAGGGCAGAATTCACCCCTCCACTTT. The encoded protein is CASGIGTGQNSPLHF.

CDR3 protein: CASSRGGLEGKAEQFF. CDR3 in DNA: TGTGCCAGCAGCCGCGGGGGGCTCGAGGGCAAAGCTGAGCAGTTCTTC. The chain couples TRBV3-1 (or the pseudogene TRBV3-2) to TRBJ2-1; 8 nucleotides match TRBD2. The germline CDR1 and CDR2 sequences are LGHDT and YNNKEL (reference sequence). Trimming cost V 4 bases and J 9 bases; bases outside gene matches: 14. CDR3 length: 16 residues.

The V call is TRBV6-5, the J call TRBJ2-5; 7 bases are shared with TRBD2. Looked up from germline, CDR1 is MNHEY and CDR2 is SVGAGI. The trim removed 8 bases at V and 5 bases at J, leaving 5 bases unmatched. This CDR3 is built from 12 residues. The CDR3, as DNA: TGTGCCAGCGGGGGGGGAGAGGAGACCCAGTACTTC. Amino acid sequence: CASGGGEETQYF.

The V call is TRBV7-9, the J call TRBJ2-1; TRBD1 matches at 10 bases. Trimming removed 1 base from V and 7 bases from J; junction bases left unmatched: 7. CDR3 length: 16 residues. Germline V gene sequence: CDR1 SEHNR, CDR2 FQNEAQ (reference sequence). DNA for the CDR3: TGTGCCAGCAGCTTAGTCGGGACAGGGGCGGGAAATGAGCAGTTCTTC. Encoded protein: CASSLVGTGAGNEQFF.

This rearrangement joins TRBV7-2 to TRBJ2-1, with 8 positions matching TRBD2. Germline CDR1 SGHTA, CDR2 FQGNSA. V gave up 1 base and J gave up 0 bases; unmatched junction bases: 2. CDR3 size: 16 residues. In nucleotides, the CDR3 is TGTGCCAGCAGCTTAGTAGCGGGGAACTCCTACAATGAGCAGTTCTTC. Translation gives CASSLVAGNSYNEQFF.

V and J are TRBV19 and TRBJ1-2; D is perhaps TRBD1 (5 bases). Per the germline V gene, CDR1 is LNHDA and CDR2 is SQIVND (reference sequence). The V end lost 10 bases, the J end lost 5 bases, and 26 bases lay between the germline ends. This CDR3 has 16 amino acids. The CDR3 coding sequence is TGTGCCACCTATAAGGCCGGGGGAGAGGCCTTTTATGGCTACACCTTC. It codes for CATYKAGGEAFYGYTF.

The chain is built from TRBV28 and TRBJ2-7; 8 positions match TRBD1. V lost 8 bases, J lost 0 bases, and 6 bases stayed unmatched. This CDR3 has 14 residues. Germline values: CDR1 MDHEN, CDR2 SYDVKM. The CDR3 protein is CASRSRGLSYEQYF. The CDR3 DNA sequence: TGTGCCAGCCGGTCCAGGGGGCTCTCCTACGAGCAGTACTTC. Together with reference TRBV28 and TRBJ2-7, the CDR3 gives the full variable domain: DVKVTQSSRYLVKRTGEKVFLECVQDMDHENMFWYRQDPGLGLRLIYFSYDVKMKEKGDIPEGYSVSREKKERFSLILESASTNQTSMYLCASRSRGLSYEQYFGPGTRLTVT.

Points on this clone: This same CDR3 is encoded by further DNA sequences in the sample. The V call is TRBV9, the J call TRBJ2-2, with D tentatively TRBD2 (5 bases). This CDR3 has 13 amino acids. Trimming left V 0 bases short and J 5 bases short, with 5 bases between. CDR1 and CDR2 (germline): SGDLS, YYNGEE. The CDR3 bases are TGTGCCAGCAGCGTAGCGGGGACCGGGGAGCTGTTTTTT. It is translated as CASSVAGTGELFF.

The V and J genes are TRBV7-2 and TRBJ2-7, with a possible D match to TRBD2 (5 bases). The CDR3 is made up of 14 amino acids. With 2 bases removed from V and 3 bases from J, the gap between germline ends came to 11 bases. Germline lookup yields CDR1 SGHTA and CDR2 FQGNSA. The DNA of the CDR3 is TGTGCCAGCAGCTTATACGGGGTAGACTACGAGCAGTACTTC. Its translation: CASSLYGVDYEQYF.

The chain is built from TRBV9 and TRBJ2-6; D gene unclear. Germline values: CDR1 SGDLS, CDR2 YYNGEE. V was trimmed by 4 bases and J by 0 bases, leaving 11 bases between them. CDR3 length equals 16 residues. The CDR3 loop is CASSSTPGSGANVLTF. Here the CDR3 DNA reads TGTGCCAGCAGCTCCACCCCGGGCTCTGGGGCCAACGTCCTGACTTTC. Together with reference TRBV9 and TRBJ2-6, the CDR3 gives the full variable domain: DSGVTQTPKHLITATGQRVTLRCSPRSGDLSVYWYQQSLDQGLQFLIQYYNGEERAKGNILERFSAQQFPDLHSELNLSSLELGDSALYFCASSSTPGSGANVLTFGAGSRLTVL.